Given below is one TCR beta chain in context. Germline CDR1 is MNHEY and CDR2 is SMNVEV (reference sequence). With V trimmed by 8 bases and J by 2 bases, 4 bases remained unmatched. The CDR3 length is 13 residues. This sample stems from a study of shared T cell receptors in the human thymus. Sequenced by immunoSEQ multiplex PCR; TCRdb stores in-frame clones only, minus some. The table includes about 660,000 clones, around 87% detected once. These records were also assigned to another study, of human thymus T cells. From that study: Among the donors, all were healthy Finnish infants having corrective surgery for congenital heart defects. Resections obtained during corrective heart surgery supplied the thymus tissue. The authors found apparently biased V and J gene usage in thymic and blood repertoires.

Sequencing input: thymocytes. This clonotype was sampled from a boy younger than two with a congenital heart defect. The chain uses TRBV27 and TRBJ2-7; 9 bases align to TRBD1. The CDR3: CASSGTGTYEQYF. CDR3 DNA: TGTGCCAGCTCCGGGACAGGGACCTACGAGCAGTACTTC.